These 10 T cell receptor beta chains originate from one sample sequenced in a study of radiation and T cells in renal cell carcinoma. Repertoires were generated with immunoSEQ multiplex PCR, while TCRdb's copy carries only in-frame clones and drops some. The sample holds some 130,000 clones, more than 80% seen once. Regarding time point: blood 2 weeks post-SBRT. Treatment given: 15 Gy SBRT to primary tumor, nephrectomy 4 weeks later. Sequenced material: blood, taken from a patient whose treatment included radiotherapy and nephrectomy. The receptors derive from a woman in her sixties with renal cell carcinoma.

The chain couples TRBV9 to TRBJ2-5, with 9 bases that match TRBD1. The V and J ends lost 4 bases and 5 bases, in that order; junction bases with no gene match: 9. CDR3 size: 15 residues. Germline-derived CDR1 and CDR2 are SGDLS and YYNGEE. The DNA for the CDR3 is TGTGCCAGCAGCAAAACAGGGGGCGAGCGGGAGACCCAGTACTTC. This translates into CASSKTGGERETQYF.

The table lists this clone with a few counts. The identical CDR3 is also encoded by other nucleotide sequences in the sample. The chain employs TRBV7-3 and TRBJ2-1; D gene unclear. CDR1 is SGHTA, CDR2 FQGTGA, per germline. V lost 5 bases to trimming and J lost 6 bases, with 5 bases between them. This CDR3 has 11 amino acids. This chain's CDR3 is CASSLTNEQFF. As DNA, the CDR3 is TGTGCCAGCAGCCTGACCAATGAGCAGTTCTTC.

Notes on this clone: The same CDR3 can be traced to other DNA sequences in this sample. The V gene is TRBV5-4, the J gene TRBJ2-5; either TRBD1 or TRBD2 may supply D (5 bases each). V gave up 0 bases and J gave up 2 bases, with 8 bases separating them. The CDR3 totals 14 residues. Per the germline V gene, CDR1 is SGHNT and CDR2 is YYREEE (reference sequence). The CDR3 coding sequence is TGTGCCAGCAGCTTGGCCGGGGCACAAGAGACCCAGTACTTC. Protein sequence: CASSLAGAQETQYF. Combining the CDR3 with reference TRBV5-4 and TRBJ2-5 gives the whole variable domain ETGVTQSPTHLIKTRGQQVTLRCSSQSGHNTVSWYQQALGQGPQFIFQYYREEENGRGNFPPRFSGLQFPNYSSELNVNALELDDSALYLCASSLAGAQETQYFGPGTRLLVL.

The chain couples TRBV5-1 to TRBJ2-3, with 11 bases fitting TRBD2. With V trimmed by 4 bases and J by 6 bases, 10 bases remained unmatched. This CDR3 comprises 16 residues. CDR1 and CDR2 from the germline V gene are SGHRS and YFSETQ. CDR3 region: CASSLDLAGGRDTQYF. The CDR3 DNA follows: TGCGCCAGCAGCCTTGATCTAGCGGGGGGCCGGGATACGCAGTATTTT.

The chain has TRBV5-1 and TRBJ2-2, with D perhaps TRBD2 (6 bases). Trimming removed 0 bases from V and 5 bases from J, with 14 bases in between. This CDR3 has 16 amino acids. CDR1 is SGHRS and CDR2 is YFSETQ in the germline V gene. The CDR3: CASSLGGGLRTGELFF. DNA for the CDR3: TGCGCCAGCAGCTTGGGAGGAGGGCTACGTACCGGGGAGCTGTTTTTT.

This chain uses TRBV19 with TRBJ1-1, with D possibly being TRBD1 (5 bases). The CDR3 runs 16 residues. The V end lost 5 bases, the J end lost 3 bases, and 19 bases lay between the germline ends. CDR1 and CDR2 (germline): LNHDA, SQIVND (reference sequence). The CDR3 coding sequence is TGTGCCAGTAGTTCAGCTATTCCGGGGGGATACACTGAAGCTTTCTTT. This encodes CASSSAIPGGYTEAFF.

This rearrangement joins TRBV27 to TRBJ2-7; D is undetermined. This CDR3 has 14 residues. Trimming removed 2 bases at V and 7 bases at J, with 15 bases between. CDR1 and CDR2 (germline): MNHEY, SMNVEV (reference sequence). CDR3 residues: CASSLMFDTPEQYF. Written as DNA, the CDR3 is TGTGCCAGCAGTTTAATGTTTGACACCCCAGAGCAGTACTTC.

This chain's CDR3 is CAIITGGGKNIQYF. For the CDR3, the DNA is TGTGCCATTATAACAGGGGGTGGCAAAAACATTCAGTACTTC. The chain recombines TRBV6-1 with TRBJ2-4; 8 bases align to TRBD1. The CDR3 covers 14 residues. With V trimmed by 10 bases and J by 3 bases, 8 bases remained unmatched. CDR1 and CDR2 (germline): MNHNS, SASEGT.

The chain is built from TRBV19 and TRBJ2-7, with 8 nucleotides matching TRBD1. Germline V gene lookup returns CDR1 LNHDA and CDR2 SQIVND (reference sequence). The CDR3 contains 15 residues. V gave up 6 bases and J gave up 2 bases; unmatched junction bases: 9. CDR3 sequence reads: CASRSDRGFPYEQYF. The CDR3 DNA follows: TGTGCCAGTAGATCCGACAGGGGATTCCCCTACGAGCAGTACTTC.

The chain links TRBV2 to TRBJ2-5; unclear D gene. CDR1 and CDR2 (germline): SNHLY, FYNNEI. The CDR3 loop spans 14 amino acids. Trimming pared 6 bases from V and 3 bases from J, leaving 14 bases between. CDR3 sequence: CASSPTGVEETQYF. In DNA form, the CDR3 reads TGTGCCAGCAGCCCCACGGGCGTCGAAGAGACCCAGTACTTC.